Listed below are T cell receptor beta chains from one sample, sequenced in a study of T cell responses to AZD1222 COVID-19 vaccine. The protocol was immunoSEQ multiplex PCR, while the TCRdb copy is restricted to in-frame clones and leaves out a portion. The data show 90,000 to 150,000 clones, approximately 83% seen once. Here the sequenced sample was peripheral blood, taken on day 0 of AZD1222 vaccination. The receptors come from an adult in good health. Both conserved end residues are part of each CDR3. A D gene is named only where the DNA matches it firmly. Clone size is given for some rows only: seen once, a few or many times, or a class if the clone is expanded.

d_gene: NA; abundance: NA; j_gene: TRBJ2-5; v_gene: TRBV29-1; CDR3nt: TGCAGCGTTGAAGGGAACAGTGGCGAGACCCAGTACTTC; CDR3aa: CSVEGNSGETQYF
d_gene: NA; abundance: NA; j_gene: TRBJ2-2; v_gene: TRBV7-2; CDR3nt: TGTGCCAGCACCACAGGGTACACCGGGGAGCTGTTTTTT; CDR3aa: CASTTGYTGELFF
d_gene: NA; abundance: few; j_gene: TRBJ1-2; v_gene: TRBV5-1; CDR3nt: TGCGCCAGCAGCATAGCTTCGGGATGGCGGCGCCCTAACTATGGCTACACCTTC; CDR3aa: CASSIASGWRRPNYGYTF
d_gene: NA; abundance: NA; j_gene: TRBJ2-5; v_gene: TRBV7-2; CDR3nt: TGTGCCAGCAGCTTATATACAAGGGGGATGGAGACCCAGTACTTC; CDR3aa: CASSLYTRGMETQYF
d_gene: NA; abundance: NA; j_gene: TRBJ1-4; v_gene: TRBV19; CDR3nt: TGTGCCAGTAGTATCAGGCAGGTTAATGAAAAACTGTTTTTT; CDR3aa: CASSIRQVNEKLFF
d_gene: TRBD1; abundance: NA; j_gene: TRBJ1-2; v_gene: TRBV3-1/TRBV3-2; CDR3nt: TGTGCCAGCAGCCAAACAGGGGGCTATGGCTACACCTTC; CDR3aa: CASSQTGGYGYTF
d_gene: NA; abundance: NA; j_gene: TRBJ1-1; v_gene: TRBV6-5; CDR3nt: TGTGCCAGCAGTTACTCGTACAGGGTAGCCACTGAAGCTTTCTTT; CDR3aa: CASSYSYRVATEAFF
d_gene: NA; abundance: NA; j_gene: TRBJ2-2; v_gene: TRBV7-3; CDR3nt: TGTGCCAGCAGCTCTTACAATCCGGGACCAGGGGAGCTGTTTTTT; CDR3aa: CASSSYNPGPGELFF
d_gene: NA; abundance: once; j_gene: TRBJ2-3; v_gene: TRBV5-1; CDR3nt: TGCGCCAGCAGCCCCCCCGGGGTGAGCACAGATACGCAGTATTTT; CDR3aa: CASSPPGVSTDTQYF
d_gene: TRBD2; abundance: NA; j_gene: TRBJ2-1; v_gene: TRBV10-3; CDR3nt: TGTGCCATCAGTGAGTCCGGGACTAGCGGGATCTACAATGAGCAGTTCTTC; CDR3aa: CAISESGTSGIYNEQFF
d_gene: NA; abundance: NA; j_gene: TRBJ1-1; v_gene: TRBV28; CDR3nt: TGTGCCAGCATCAGGGAGGTTGGTACTGAAGCTTTCTTT; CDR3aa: CASIREVGTEAFF
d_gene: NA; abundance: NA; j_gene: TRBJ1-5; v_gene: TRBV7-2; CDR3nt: TGTGCCAGCAGCTTAGTGGCAGGCCCCAATCAGCCCCAGCATTTT; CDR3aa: CASSLVAGPNQPQHF
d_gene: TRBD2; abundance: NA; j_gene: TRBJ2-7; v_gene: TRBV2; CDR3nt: TGTGCCAGCTTCCCCGAGACTAGCGGGGGATCCTACGAGCAGTACTTC; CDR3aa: CASFPETSGGSYEQYF
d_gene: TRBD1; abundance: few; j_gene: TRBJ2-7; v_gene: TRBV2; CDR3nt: TGTGCCACCAAGGGGACAGGCCACTACGAGCAGTACTTC; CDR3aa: CATKGTGHYEQYF
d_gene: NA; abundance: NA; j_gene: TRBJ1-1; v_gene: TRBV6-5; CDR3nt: TGTGCCAGCAGAAATGAAGGGTTGTTGACTGAAGCTTTCTTT; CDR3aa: CASRNEGLLTEAFF
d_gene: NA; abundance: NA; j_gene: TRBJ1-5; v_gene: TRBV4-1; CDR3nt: TGCGCCAGCAGCCAAGATCCCTTAACCAGAGGCAATCAGCCCCAGCATTTT; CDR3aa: CASSQDPLTRGNQPQHF
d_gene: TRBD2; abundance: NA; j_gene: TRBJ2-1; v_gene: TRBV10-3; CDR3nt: TGTGCCATCAGTGGGACTAGCGGGGCCAATGAGCAGTTCTTC; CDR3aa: CAISGTSGANEQFF
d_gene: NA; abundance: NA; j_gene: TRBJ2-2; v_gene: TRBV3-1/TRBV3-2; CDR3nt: TGTGCCAGCAGCCAAGATCTTTGGGCGGGGAACACCGGGGAGCTGTTTTTT; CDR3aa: CASSQDLWAGNTGELFF
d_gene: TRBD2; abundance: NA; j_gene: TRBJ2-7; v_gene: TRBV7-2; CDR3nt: TGTGCCAGCAGCGCCATGGGACTAGCGGGAGTCTTAAACCCCCTCGAGCAGTACTTC; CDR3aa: CASSAMGLAGVLNPLEQYF
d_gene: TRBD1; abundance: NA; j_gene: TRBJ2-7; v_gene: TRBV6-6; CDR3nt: TGTGCCAGCAGTCCCGGCGGCAGGGGGACCTATGGGTACGAGCAGTACTTC; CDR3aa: CASSPGGRGTYGYEQYF
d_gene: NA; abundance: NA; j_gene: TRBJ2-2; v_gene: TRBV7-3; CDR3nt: TGTGCCAGCAGCTTGGACTTCACCGGGGAGCTGTTTTTT; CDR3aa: CASSLDFTGELFF
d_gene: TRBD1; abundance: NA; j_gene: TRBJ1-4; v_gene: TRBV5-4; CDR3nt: TGTGCCAGCAGCCCTCAGGGGGCAACTAATGAAAAACTGTTTTTT; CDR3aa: CASSPQGATNEKLFF
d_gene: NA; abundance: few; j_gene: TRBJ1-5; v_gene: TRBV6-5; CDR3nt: TGTGCCAGCAGTTTCGGACGTAGCAATCAGCCCCAGCATTTT; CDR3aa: CASSFGRSNQPQHF
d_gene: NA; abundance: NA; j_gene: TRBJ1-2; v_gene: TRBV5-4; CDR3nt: TGTGCCAGCAGAGGGATATACTATGGCTACACCTTC; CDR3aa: CASRGIYYGYTF
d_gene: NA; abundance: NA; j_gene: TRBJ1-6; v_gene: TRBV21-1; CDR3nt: TGTGCCAGCAGCAAAGAACGGAGCGGCAGGCCCAATTCACCCCTCCACTTT; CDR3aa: CASSKERSGRPNSPLHF
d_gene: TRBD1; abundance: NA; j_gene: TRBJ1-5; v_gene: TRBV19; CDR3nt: TGTGCCAGTAGTAACCTGATAGGGACAGGGAGGAATCAGCCCCAGCATTTT; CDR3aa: CASSNLIGTGRNQPQHF
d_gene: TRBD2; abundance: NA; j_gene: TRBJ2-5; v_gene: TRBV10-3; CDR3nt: TGTGCCATCAGTGTTCAGCGGCGGGAGGGCCAAGAGACCCAGTACTTC; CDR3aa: CAISVQRREGQETQYF
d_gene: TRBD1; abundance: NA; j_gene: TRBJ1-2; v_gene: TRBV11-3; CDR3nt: TGTGCCAGCCAGAAGGGGGCGCGCGGCTACACCTTC; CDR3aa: CASQKGARGYTF
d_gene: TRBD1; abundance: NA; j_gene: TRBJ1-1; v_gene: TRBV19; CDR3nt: TGTGCCAGTAGTATGGACAGGGGGACTGAAGCTTTCTTT; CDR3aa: CASSMDRGTEAFF
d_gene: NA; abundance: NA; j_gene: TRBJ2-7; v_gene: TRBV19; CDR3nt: TGTGCCAGTAGTTTCCAAGTCGGGGAATTCCACGAGCAGTACTTC; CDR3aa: CASSFQVGEFHEQYF
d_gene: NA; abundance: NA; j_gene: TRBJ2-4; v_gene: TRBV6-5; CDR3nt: TGTGCCAGCACCCAAAGTTTGAACATTCAGTACTTC; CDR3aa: CASTQSLNIQYF